These T cell receptor beta chains were read from a single sample in a study of shared clonotypes between healthy human individuals. Clones were sequenced by immunoSEQ multiplex PCR, and TCRdb holds only the in-frame ones, with some missing. Of over 2 million clones in the sample, about 95% are singletons; the top ten hold 1% to 1.3%. Source material: naive CD8+ T cells sorted from blood. These receptors originate from a man younger than 35 in good health. Each CDR3 is given without its conserved first and last residue.

V: TRBV28; CDR3: ASSFMGESNQPQH
V: TRBV5-6; CDR3: ASSWTGGGEQY
V: TRBV11-2; CDR3: ASSLGPDGIFYEQY
V: TRBV4-1; CDR3: ASSQDRGQGYEQY
V: TRBV7-9; CDR3: ASTPGLAYNEQF
V: TRBV7-9; CDR3: ASSLAGAEAF
V: TRBV7-9; CDR3: ASSLVTGRPNYGYT
V: TRBV5-4; CDR3: ASSFASGGGTDTQY
V: TRBV30; CDR3: AWSAGTGVAGELF
V: TRBV27; CDR3: ASSLMGGAPYNEQF
V: TRBV27; CDR3: ASSETGALNTEAF
V: TRBV6-1; CDR3: ASSEWTGGNQPQH
V: TRBV5-6; CDR3: ASSWGDNSGAF
V: TRBV5-1; CDR3: ASSPRPRQEWAYEQY
V: TRBV4-3; CDR3: ASSQDVEETQY
V: TRBV6-5; CDR3: ASSYGFNTEAF
V: TRBV9; CDR3: ASSVGGGLKTETQY
V: TRBV11-3; CDR3: ASSAPGTGEAF
V: TRBV19; CDR3: ASTIRGRDNSPLH
V: TRBV10-3; CDR3: AISEYAGPTGETRRETQY
V: TRBV9; CDR3: ASSPLGAGGSDTQY
V: TRBV7-6; CDR3: ASSLKPGLAVENIQY
V: TRBV5-6; CDR3: ASSPDRVITEAF
V: TRBV27; CDR3: ASSEGPETYEQY
V: TRBV29-1; CDR3: SVGGVGGMNYEQY
V: TRBV4-1; CDR3: ASSLLAGTGSPYEQY
V: TRBV19; CDR3: ASSPRPAYEQY
V: TRBV27; CDR3: ASSFLDSTYEQY
V: TRBV6-1; CDR3: AIRGGNSNQPQH
V: TRBV11-3; CDR3: ASSFCTGEICSPLH
V: TRBV11-2; CDR3: ASSFGQAVAYEQY
V: TRBV5-3; CDR3: ARSPTGGPMPTNEKLF
V: TRBV2; CDR3: ASSPGGLAGTYEQY
V: TRBV10-1; CDR3: ASSVWGGVETQY
V: TRBV7-9; CDR3: ASSLDAGFSSYEQY
V: TRBV5-1; CDR3: ASSADLASYNEQF
V: TRBV7-8; CDR3: ASSLVGQPYGYT
V: TRBV28; CDR3: ASSGQGFDNEQF
V: TRBV7-2; CDR3: ASSLDRVAKNIQY
V: TRBV15; CDR3: ATSLRGGRGDRETQY
V: TRBV27; CDR3: ASSEGQGLQEQY
V: TRBV5-5; CDR3: ASSLDPPAYGYT